These T cell receptor beta chains were read from a single sample in a study of breast tumors, draining lymph nodes, adjacent tissues. TCRdb reprocessed the multiplex PCR reads with MiXCR, giving one entry per CDR3 protein. This sample yields about 110,000 distinct CDR3 sequences, of which more than 25% are seen a single time; under 6.5% belongs to the top ten. Material: axillary lymph node tissue. These TCRs come from a female donor with breast cancer. Some clones in this sample may be carry-over from other donors' samples. Both conserved end residues are part of each CDR3. The D gene is left open where the match is weak. A row's size may be missing; if present it is once, few, many or a size class.

V gene	clone size	D gene	J gene	CDR3 protein	CDR3 DNA
TRBV11-2	many	NA	TRBJ1-3	CASSFGGATGNTIYF	TGTGCCAGCAGCTTTGGCGGGGCGACGGGAAACACCATATATTTT
TRBV4-2	many	TRBD2	TRBJ2-7	CASSQAATRLAGSYEQYF	TGTGCCAGCAGCCAAGCAGCCACCCGACTAGCGGGCTCCTACGAGCAGTACTTC
TRBV12-5	many	TRBD2	TRBJ2-1	CASGFNREGEQFF	TGTGCTAGTGGTTTTAACCGGGAGGGTGAGCAGTTCTTC
TRBV14	many	NA	TRBJ2-1	CASSHQIMGLPFF	TGTGCCAGCAGCCACCAGATTATGGGACTGCCGTTCTTC
TRBV14	NA	NA	TRBJ2-1	CASSQAQRGGGNEQFF	TGTGCCAGCAGCCAGGCCCAGCGGGGAGGGGGGAATGAGCAGTTCTTC
TRBV7-8	many	TRBD2	TRBJ2-2	CASTLAGGPYPGELFF	TGTGCCAGCACCTTAGCGGGGGGGCCATATCCCGGGGAGCTGTTTTTT
TRBV19	many	NA	TRBJ1-2	CASRHRASDGYTF	TGTGCCAGTAGACACAGGGCATCGGATGGCTACACCTTC
TRBV5-1	few	NA	TRBJ1-1	CASSHPGNTEAFF	TGCGCCAGCAGCCACCCCGGGAACACTGAAGCTTTCTTT
TRBV12-3/TRBV12-4	NA	NA	TRBJ1-2	CANSLGTPYGYTF	TGTGCCAACAGTTTGGGGACGCCCTATGGCTACACCTTC
TRBV2	NA	NA	TRBJ1-1	CATPGGANTGAFF	TGTGCCACCCCGGGGGGGGCCAACACTGGAGCTTTCTTT
TRBV5-5	few	TRBD1	TRBJ2-7	CASSLLLDRGFYEQYF	TGTGCCAGCAGCTTGCTTTTGGACAGGGGGTTCTACGAGCAGTACTTC
TRBV28	many	TRBD2	TRBJ2-7	CASSFAGGLAVAEQYF	TGTGCCAGCAGTTTTGCAGGCGGGCTAGCGGTTGCCGAGCAGTACTTC
TRBV6-5	many	NA	TRBJ1-6	CASRPLNSPLHF	TGTGCCAGCAGGCCTTTAAATTCACCCCTCCACTTT
TRBV6-5	many	NA	TRBJ1-5	CASSKGPSGSNQPQHF	TGTGCCAGCAGTAAGGGTCCGTCGGGTAGCAATCAGCCCCAGCATTTT
TRBV12-3/TRBV12-4	many	NA	TRBJ2-5	CASSFSDRETQYF	TGTGCCAGCAGTTTTTCCGACAGGGAGACCCAGTACTTC
TRBV11-2	many	NA	TRBJ1-4	CAREKLFF	TGTGCCCGCGAAAAACTGTTTTTT
TRBV6-2/TRBV6-3	many	TRBD1	TRBJ2-3	CASSWGQGARSTDTQYF	TGTGCCAGCAGTTGGGGACAGGGGGCGCGGAGCACAGATACGCAGTATTTT
TRBV5-1	many	NA	TRBJ2-7	CASSLEEGRSYEQYF	TGCGCCAGCAGCTTGGAGGAGGGGCGAAGCTACGAGCAGTACTTC
TRBV12-3/TRBV12-4	few	TRBD1	TRBJ2-4	CASSTRWGTGAKNIQYF	TGTGCCAGCAGTACCCGTTGGGGGACAGGGGCCAAAAACATTCAGTACTTC
TRBV2	once	NA	TRBJ1-5	CASSALAGNQPQHF	TGTGCCAGCAGTGCGCTAGCGGGCAATCAGCCCCAGCATTTT
TRBV5-1	many	NA	TRBJ2-7	CASSGGAQNYEQYF	TGCGCCAGCAGCGGGGGGGCACAAAACTACGAGCAGTACTTC
TRBV9	many	NA	TRBJ2-3	CASSVSAIHTDTQYF	TGTGCCAGCAGCGTTTCGGCGATTCACACAGATACGCAGTATTTT
TRBV5-1	many	NA	TRBJ2-3	CASSLDGGGRADTQYF	TGCGCCAGCAGCTTGGATGGGGGGGGCCGCGCAGATACGCAGTATTTT
TRBV29-1	NA	TRBD1	TRBJ1-2	CSVEGQKPYGYTF	TGCAGCGTTGAGGGACAGAAGCCCTATGGCTACACCTTC
TRBV6-6	many	NA	TRBJ1-5	CASSPPAQNSNQPQHF	TGTGCCAGCAGTCCCCCGGCGCAGAATAGCAATCAGCCCCAGCATTTT
TRBV13	NA	NA	TRBJ1-1	CASSLRPGEQRNEAFF	TGTGCCAGCAGTCTCCGCCCGGGGGAACAAAGAAATGAAGCTTTCTTT
TRBV19	many	NA	TRBJ2-1	CASSMEDGYNEQFF	TGTGCCAGTAGTATGGAGGACGGATACAATGAGCAGTTCTTC
TRBV24-1	many	TRBD1	TRBJ2-3	CATSTLGTGSTDTQYF	TGTGCCACCAGTACTTTAGGGACAGGGAGCACAGATACGCAGTATTTT
TRBV4-1	many	NA	TRBJ2-1	CASSQDSGQYNEQFF	TGCGCCAGCAGCCAAGATAGTGGGCAGTACAATGAGCAGTTCTTC
TRBV3-1	many	NA	TRBJ2-7	CASSQGGASYEQYF	TGTGCCAGCAGCCAAGGGGGCGCCTCCTACGAGCAGTACTTC
TRBV20-1	many	NA	TRBJ2-5	CSARDVAGRETQYF	TGCAGTGCTAGAGATGTGGCAGGGAGGGAGACCCAGTACTTC
TRBV7-2	NA	TRBD1	TRBJ1-2	CASTLVYRGSGYTF	TGTGCCAGCACCTTAGTTTACAGGGGAAGCGGCTACACCTTC
TRBV11-2	many	NA	TRBJ1-5	CASSLDVYEVGNQPQHF	TGTGCCAGCAGCTTAGATGTCTACGAGGTGGGCAATCAGCCCCAGCATTTT
TRBV10-3	many	TRBD2	TRBJ2-3	CAISEGLAGTDTQYF	TGTGCCATCAGTGAGGGGCTAGCGGGCACAGATACGCAGTATTTT
TRBV9	many	NA	TRBJ2-1	CASSAFRGSGEQFF	TGTGCCAGCAGCGCCTTCCGGGGGTCGGGAGAGCAGTTCTTC
TRBV4-3	once	NA	TRBJ2-7	CASSQDIGARGYEQYF	TGCGCCAGCAGCCAAGATATAGGGGCAAGGGGTTACGAGCAGTACTTC
TRBV24-1	NA	NA	TRBJ2-4	CATSDSAVYLCASTTVLGNIQYF	NA
TRBV30	NA	TRBD1	TRBJ1-3	CAWSVPTGGFGNTIYF	TGTGCCTGGAGTGTACCGACAGGGGGCTTTGGAAACACCATATATTTT
TRBV5-6	many	NA	TRBJ1-2	CASGIGGAINYGYTF	TGTGCCAGCGGGATAGGGGGGGCCATTAACTATGGCTACACCTTC
TRBV6-1	few	NA	TRBJ1-2	CASSHRTSYGYTF	TGTGCCAGCAGTCACCGGACGTCCTATGGCTACACCTTC
TRBV2	many	NA	TRBJ2-5	CASEEGGQPGAQYF	TGTGCCAGCGAGGAGGGCGGACAGCCTGGGGCCCAGTACTTC
TRBV20-1	many	TRBD2	TRBJ2-5	CSASFSSGGGETQYF	TGCAGTGCTAGTTTTTCTAGCGGGGGAGGAGAGACCCAGTACTTC
TRBV2	NA	TRBD2	TRBJ2-1	CASSWTSGRAFVYEQFF	TGTGCCAGCAGTTGGACTAGCGGGAGGGCCTTTGTGTATGAGCAGTTCTTC
TRBV29-1	NA	NA	TRBJ1-1	CSVVTVGVQAFF	TGCAGCGTTGTAACAGTTGGGGTCCAAGCTTTCTTT
TRBV24-1	many	TRBD1	TRBJ1-6	CATSDRADNSPLHF	TGTGCCACCTCTGACAGGGCTGATAATTCACCCCTCCACTTT
TRBV6-5	few	TRBD1	TRBJ2-1	CASRGAQGARNEQFF	TGTGCCAGCAGAGGGGCCCAGGGGGCGCGTAATGAGCAGTTCTTC
TRBV5-8	many	NA	TRBJ2-3	CASSVTGTDTQYF	TGTGCCAGCAGCGTGACCGGGACAGATACGCAGTATTTT
TRBV6-6	many	NA	TRBJ2-3	CASSLWGLSTDTQYF	TGTGCCAGCAGTTTGTGGGGGCTTAGCACAGATACGCAGTATTTT
TRBV7-2	many	TRBD2	TRBJ2-7	CASSLAWREGYEQYF	TGTGCCAGCAGCTTAGCTTGGCGGGAGGGATACGAGCAGTACTTC
TRBV24-1	once	NA	TRBJ2-7	CATSDSAGLSYEQYF	TGTGCCACCAGTGATTCGGCGGGCCTCTCCTACGAGCAGTACTTC
TRBV18	few	TRBD1	TRBJ1-2	CASSPQGQGPGYAF	TGTGCCAGCTCACCACAAGGACAGGGACCGGGCTACGCCTTC
TRBV7-9	NA	TRBD2	TRBJ2-7	CASSEGLAGALAYEQYF	TGTGCCAGCAGCGAGGGACTAGCGGGGGCCCTGGCCTACGAGCAGTACTTC
TRBV3-1	many	NA	TRBJ2-3	CASSPTGLRRTDTQYF	TGTGCCAGCAGCCCAACCGGGCTAAGGAGGACAGATACGCAGTATTTT
TRBV7-2	many	NA	TRBJ2-2	CASSLAGLSGELFF	TGTGCCAGCAGCTTAGCGGGCTTATCTGGGGAGCTGTTTTTT
TRBV9	NA	TRBD2	TRBJ2-7	CASSVRPSGSYERYF	TGTGCCAGCAGCGTTCGTCCTAGCGGTTCTTACGAGCGGTACTTC
TRBV4-1	many	NA	TRBJ2-2	CASSQSGRGGRGELFF	TGCGCCAGCAGCCAGTCAGGAAGGGGGGGCCGGGGGGAGCTGTTTTTT
TRBV11-3	NA	NA	TRBJ2-2	CASSPMRTRELFF	TGTGCCAGCAGCCCTATGCGTACCAGGGAGCTGTTTTTT
TRBV19	many	NA	TRBJ1-2	CASSPSQPVNYGYTF	TGTGCCAGTTCACCATCTCAGCCGGTTAACTATGGCTACACCTTC
TRBV5-4	many	NA	TRBJ2-1	CASSSPLGEQFF	TGTGCCAGCAGCTCGCCTTTGGGTGAGCAGTTCTTC